Listed below are T cell receptor beta chains from one sample, sequenced in a study of T cells in localized non-small cell lung cancer. TCRdb's copy holds only in-frame clones and misses some; the assay was immunoSEQ multiplex PCR. The sample includes roughly 3,200 clones, 29% of them seen just once. Sequenced here: lung tumor tissue, sampled before any cancer treatment. Receptor source: a man aged 35-75 years with stage III lung adenocarcinoma. CDR3s include the opening cysteine and the closing phenylalanine or tryptophan. Each record gives: V gene, J gene, clone size, D gene, CDR3 DNA, CDR3 protein. D genes are given only for firm matches. Clone size is shown for a subset of rows, as once, few, many or a class of expanded clone.

TRBV18	TRBJ2-7	-	TRBD1	TGTGCCAGCTCACTTAAACCACAGGGGGTCAGCCAGGTCGCCTACGAGCAGTACTTC	CASSLKPQGVSQVAYEQYF
TRBV11-3	TRBJ1-2	-	-	TGTGCCAGCAGCTACGAGCTCGGAGGAGATGGCTACACCTTC	CASSYELGGDGYTF
TRBV6-8	TRBJ2-1	medium-sized	TRBD2	TGTGCCAGCAGCTTAGCGGGGCCTGGCTACAATGAGCAGTTCTTC	CASSLAGPGYNEQFF
TRBV9	TRBJ2-1	medium-sized	-	TGTGCCAGCAGCACAACTAGCACCTCCTACAATGAGCAGTTCTTC	CASSTTSTSYNEQFF
TRBV25-1	TRBJ2-5	few	TRBD2	TGTGCCAGCAGTGATCCAGGACTAGCGGGAGTCGGGGAGACCCAGTACTTC	CASSDPGLAGVGETQYF
TRBV18	TRBJ2-1	few	TRBD1	TGTGCCAGCTCACCAGGGACAGGGGGCTGGAATGAGCAGTTCTTC	CASSPGTGGWNEQFF
TRBV11-3	TRBJ1-1	few	TRBD1	TGTGCCAGCAGCTTAAGCCCCCAGGGGGTAGGGAACACTGAAGCTTTCTTT	CASSLSPQGVGNTEAFF
TRBV6-8	TRBJ1-3	few	TRBD1	TGTGCCACCGGACAGGGGGATTCCTCTGGAAACACCATATATTTT	CATGQGDSSGNTIYF
TRBV6-8	TRBJ1-6	-	-	TGTGCCAGCAGAGAACAGAGCTCCTATAATTCACCCCTCCACTTT	CASREQSSYNSPLHF
TRBV19	TRBJ2-4	-	TRBD1	TGTGCCAGTAGCCTGACAGGGCTGGACATTCAGTACTTC	CASSLTGLDIQYF